The 11 T cell receptor beta chains below all came from one sample that was sequenced in a study of shared clonotypes between healthy human individuals (dated by TCRdb to 2020 to 2022). The library was obtained by the immunoSEQ multiplex PCR assay. As stored in TCRdb, this immuneACCESS dataset retains in-frame rearrangements with V and J assigned. A fraction of the clones does not appear; measured against another copy, unresolved V genes explain less than half of the discrepancy, and the remainder lacks a known reason. Recorded for this sample are 600,000 to 700,000 clones; approximately 73% of them occurred a single time. Of the sample, 1.5% to 2% is held by the ten largest clones. The specimen sequenced was memory CD4+ T cells sorted from blood. The cell subset or site label here, explained by the study, means: CD45RA-negative fraction. The source of these receptors is a woman in her 30s in good health.

This clone has a handful of counts. The chain combines TRBV10-1 with TRBJ2-2; either TRBD1 or TRBD2 may fit D (5 bases each). V lost 4 bases and J lost 4, with 10 bases in between. Germline assignment: CDR1 WNHNN and CDR2 SYGVQD (reference sequence). The CDR3 extends over 14 amino acids. The CDR3 spells CASSGGFSTGELFF. The CDR3, as DNA: TGCGCCAGCAGTGGGGGGTTTAGCACCGGGGAGCTGTTTTTT.

This chain connects TRBV28 to TRBJ1-5; D remains unclear. This CDR3 is 16 amino acids long. Looked up from germline, CDR1 is MDHEN and CDR2 is SYDVKM. Trimming left V 5 bases short and J 0 bases short, with 14 bases between. In DNA form, the CDR3 reads TGTGCCAGCAGTCCACCACCTCGGAATAGCAATCAGCCCCAGCATTTT. Amino acid sequence: CASSPPPRNSNQPQHF.

Remarks on this clone: The junction and the germline gene differ at one end; a read error may be behind it. The CDR3 here is CASSLQGATNEKLFF. The CDR3 nucleotides are TGTGCCAGCAGCTTGCAGGGAGCAACCAATGAAAAACTGTTTTTT. V usage is TRBV5-6 and J usage is TRBJ1-4; D is possibly TRBD1 (5 bases). Germline V CDR1 and CDR2: SGHDT, YYEEEE. The CDR3 is 15 residues long.

This chain joins TRBV14 and TRBJ2-3; D possibly corresponds to TRBD1 (5 bases). The CDR3 loop spans 13 amino acids. From germline, CDR1 is SGHDN and CDR2 FVKESK. Deletions cut 4 bases from V and 8 bases from J, with 13 bases between. The CDR3 DNA sequence: TGTGCCAGCAGCCCAGTAATCAGGGCTACGCAGTATTTT. Residues: CASSPVIRATQYF.

CDR3 sequence (DNA): TGTGCCAGCAGCTTGGCCGCAGCTGCGGGTGTCGAGCAGTACTTC. Encoded protein: CASSLAAAAGVEQYF. The chain links TRBV5-4 to TRBJ2-7, with a weak D call TRBD2 (5 bases). Germline assignment: CDR1 SGHNT and CDR2 YYREEE (reference sequence). V was clipped by 0 bases and J by 6 bases, with 16 bases between them. This CDR3 is built from 15 residues. The full variable domain, its missing parts supplied by reference TRBV5-4 and TRBJ2-7, is ETGVTQSPTHLIKTRGQQVTLRCSSQSGHNTVSWYQQALGQGPQFIFQYYREEENGRGNFPPRFSGLQFPNYSSELNVNALELDDSALYLCASSLAAAAGVEQYFGPGTRLTVT.

The J gene is TRBJ2-7, the V gene TRBV28, with D unresolved. Deletions cut 4 bases from V and 7 bases from J, with 20 bases between. Germline CDR1 and CDR2: MDHEN and SYDVKM. The CDR3 loop spans 15 amino acids. The CDR3 nucleotides read TGTGCCAGCAGTTCAACCCTGGGTAGTGTGGGGGAGCAGTACTTC. Translating it yields CASSSTLGSVGEQYF. The full variable domain, completed using reference TRBV28 and TRBJ2-7, is DVKVTQSSRYLVKRTGEKVFLECVQDMDHENMFWYRQDPGLGLRLIYFSYDVKMKEKGDIPEGYSVSREKKERFSLILESASTNQTSMYLCASSSTLGSVGEQYFGPGTRLTVT.

This clone was counted between two and nine times. The rearrangement uses TRBV6-6 and TRBJ2-1; the match to TRBD2 covers 9 bases. V lost 6 bases, J lost 0 bases, and 3 bases stayed unmatched. The CDR3 consists of 15 residues. The germline CDR1 and CDR2 sequences are MNHNY and SVGAGI (reference sequence). In nucleotides, the CDR3 is TGTGCCAGCAGGAGACTAGCGGACTCCTACAATGAGCAGTTCTTC. Translating it yields CASRRLADSYNEQFF.

The CDR3 loop is CASSEYGGSSTGELFF. The CDR3 DNA reads TGTGCCAGCAGTGAATACGGGGGCAGTAGCACCGGGGAGCTGTTTTTT. The V gene is TRBV2, the J gene TRBJ2-2; either TRBD1 or TRBD2 may supply D (6 bases each). The V gene's germline CDR1 is SNHLY and CDR2 FYNNEI. CDR3 length: 16 residues. Between the trimmed V and J ends, which lost 2 bases and 4 bases, there was a span of 14 bases.

The chain has TRBV4-2 and TRBJ2-7; TRBD2 agrees at 7 bases. V gave up 0 bases and J gave up 6 bases; unmatched junction bases: 8. The CDR3 consists of 15 residues. Per germline, CDR1 LGHNA and CDR2 YNFKEQ. Here the CDR3 reads CASSQERSGGSEQYF. The DNA for the CDR3 is TGTGCCAGCAGCCAAGAACGGTCGGGCGGGAGCGAGCAGTACTTC.

This clone was seen just once. The chain carries TRBV5-8 and TRBJ2-4; either TRBD1 or TRBD2 may supply D (6 bases each). V lost 4 bases and J 8 bases, leaving 19 bases between the germline ends. The CDR3 consists of 15 residues. CDR1 is SGHTS, CDR2 YDEGEE, per germline. The CDR3 coding sequence is TGTGCCAGCAGCCTGAAAGTGGGGGGCATGGACATTCAGTACTTC. Translation: CASSLKVGGMDIQYF.

The J gene is TRBJ1-1, the V gene TRBV30, with a weak D call TRBD1 (5 bases). Trimming stripped 4 bases from V and 12 bases from J, with 12 bases between. The germline gives CDR1 GTSNPN, CDR2 SVGIG (reference sequence). The CDR3 totals 10 residues. CDR3 DNA sequence: TGTGCCTGGAAATTTGGGACGACTTTCTTT. It translates to CAWKFGTTFF.